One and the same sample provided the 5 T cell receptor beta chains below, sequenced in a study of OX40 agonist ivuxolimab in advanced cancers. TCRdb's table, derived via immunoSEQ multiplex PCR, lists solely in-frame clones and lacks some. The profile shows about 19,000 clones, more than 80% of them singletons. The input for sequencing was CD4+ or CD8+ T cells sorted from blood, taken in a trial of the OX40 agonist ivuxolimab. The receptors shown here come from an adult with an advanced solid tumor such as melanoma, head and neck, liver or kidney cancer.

This CDR3 is CASSPRQGNEKLFF. Written as DNA, the CDR3 is TGTGCCAGCAGTCCTAGACAGGGTAATGAAAAACTGTTTTTT. The chain has TRBV28 and TRBJ1-4; TRBD1 matches 7 bases. Germline V gives CDR1 MDHEN, CDR2 SYDVKM. This CDR3 is built from 14 residues. Trimming took 5 bases from V and 4 from J; bases not matched to a gene: 4.

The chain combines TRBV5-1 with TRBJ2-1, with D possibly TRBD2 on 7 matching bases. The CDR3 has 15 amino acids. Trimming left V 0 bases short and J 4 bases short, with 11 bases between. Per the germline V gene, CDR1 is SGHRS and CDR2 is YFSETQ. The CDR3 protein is CASSLVGGQYNEQFF. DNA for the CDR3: TGCGCCAGCAGCTTGGTGGGGGGGCAATACAATGAGCAGTTCTTC.

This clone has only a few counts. The CDR3 spells CSVEEREGAFF. The DNA of the CDR3 is TGCAGCGTTGAGGAGAGGGAGGGGGCTTTCTTT. The chain has TRBV29-1 and TRBJ1-1; weak D call: TRBD1 (5 bases). V was pared by 3 bases and J by 11 bases, with 13 bases between. The CDR3 sequence is 11 residues long. Germline loops: CDR1 SQVTM, CDR2 ANQGSEA.

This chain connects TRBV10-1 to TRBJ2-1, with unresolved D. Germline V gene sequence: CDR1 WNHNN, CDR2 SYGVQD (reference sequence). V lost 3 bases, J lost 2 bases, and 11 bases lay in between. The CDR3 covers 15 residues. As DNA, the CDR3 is TGCGCCAGCAGTGACCCTTTGGGCCCCTACAATGAGCAGTTCTTC. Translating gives CASSDPLGPYNEQFF.

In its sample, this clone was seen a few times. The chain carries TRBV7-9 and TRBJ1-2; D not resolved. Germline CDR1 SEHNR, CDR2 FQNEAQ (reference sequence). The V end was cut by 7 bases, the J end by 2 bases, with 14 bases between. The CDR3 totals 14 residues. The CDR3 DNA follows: TGTGCCAGCACGTCTTACGGGAGAAACTATGGCTACACCTTC. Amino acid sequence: CASTSYGRNYGYTF.